The 21 T cell receptor beta chains below all came from one sample that was sequenced in a study of PD-1 blockade in classical Hodgkin lymphoma (dated by TCRdb to 2020 to 2021). The library came from the immunoSEQ multiplex PCR assay. The source is immuneACCESS, and TCRdb retained only in-frame sequences with V and J called. Part of the clones is not carried over; for the studies checked, unresolved V genes explain less than half of this, and the remainder is unexplained. Across this sample there are about 9,900 clones, with less than 80% seen only once. The ten largest clones take up roughly 10% of the sample. The time point label for this specimen denotes: cycle 4 day 1 (C4D1), after five to seven weeks of nivolumab. Relapse after autologous stem cell transplantation had occurred in all trial patients, and cohorts A, B and C were distinguished by prior brentuximab vedotin exposure. A Miltenyi CD8+ T cell isolation kit was used for magnetic negative selection to purify CD8+ T cells from thawed PBMCs.

The material sequenced was CD8+ T cells from blood, taken before the fourth cycle of nivolumab. The receptor source for this set is a human donor with classical Hodgkin lymphoma.

The chain couples TRBV7-9 to TRBJ2-2; D is undetermined. Deletions cut 2 bases from V and 5 bases from J, with 6 bases between. The length of the CDR3 is 13 residues. From germline, CDR1 is SEHNR and CDR2 FQNEAQ (reference sequence). The CDR3 protein is CASSLYETGELFF. The CDR3 bases are TGTGCCAGCAGCTTATATGAGACCGGGGAGCTGTTTTTT.

V is TRBV4-1 and J is TRBJ2-1, with D unresolved. Trimming removed 3 bases from V and 4 bases from J, with 7 bases in between. Germline V gene sequence: CDR1 MGHRA, CDR2 YSYEKL. The CDR3 totals 13 residues. The CDR3 bases are TGCGCCAGCAGCCAGGCGAGTTACAATGAGCAGTTCTTC. Protein product: CASSQASYNEQFF.

The rearrangement joins TRBV4-2 to TRBJ2-7; D gene unclear. The CDR3 has 13 amino acids. V shed 2 bases and J shed 5 bases, with 10 bases lying between them. Germline CDR1 LGHNA, CDR2 YNFKEQ. CDR3 loop: CASSQRILDEQYF. The CDR3 DNA sequence: TGTGCCAGCAGCCAAAGGATCCTCGACGAGCAGTACTTC.

The V gene is TRBV13, the J gene TRBJ1-4, with 8 bases lining up with TRBD1. Germline V gene data show CDR1 as PRHDT and CDR2 as FYEKMQ (reference sequence). The CDR3 is made up of 15 amino acids. The V segment lost 4 bases and the J segment 8 bases; nucleotides outside the gene matches: 9. CDR3: CASSSQGAPGEKLFF. CDR3 nucleotides: TGTGCCAGCAGCTCCCAGGGGGCGCCGGGGGAAAAACTGTTTTTT. Full variable domain (remainder filled in from reference TRBV13 and TRBJ1-4): AAGVIQSPRHLIKEKRETATLKCYPIPRHDTVYWYQQGPGQDPQFLISFYEKMQSDKGSIPDRFSAQQFSDYHSELNMSSLELGDSALYFCASSSQGAPGEKLFFGSGTQLSVL.

The chain recombines TRBV4-1 with TRBJ1-4, with 9 nucleotides matching TRBD1. There are 21 residues in the CDR3. Trimming removed 3 bases from V and 5 bases from J; junction bases left unmatched: 22. From germline, CDR1 is MGHRA and CDR2 YSYEKL. The CDR3 loop is CASSQDFRPGQGLLLNEKLFF. CDR3 nucleotides: TGCGCCAGCAGCCAGGACTTCAGACCGGGACAGGGCCTACTTTTGAATGAAAAACTGTTTTTT.

This clone was seen a single time. The rearrangement uses TRBV9 and TRBJ2-7; 8 nucleotides align to TRBD2. The germline V gene encodes CDR1 SGDLS and CDR2 YYNGEE. The CDR3 sequence is 14 residues long. The trim removed 4 bases at V and 2 bases at J, leaving 5 bases unmatched. CDR3 sequence reads: CASSPGLVPYEQYF. DNA of the CDR3: TGTGCCAGCAGCCCGGGACTAGTCCCCTACGAGCAGTACTTC.

J is TRBJ1-4 and V is TRBV29-1, with 8 bases fitting TRBD1. Losses at the gene ends were 1 base for V and 6 bases for J; bases not matched to a gene: 4. The CDR3 loop spans 14 amino acids. In germline, CDR1 is SQVTM, CDR2 ANQGSEA. The CDR3 DNA reads TGCAGCGTTGAAGGGTTGACAGGGGATGAAAAACTGTTTTTT. Its translation is CSVEGLTGDEKLFF.

The chain carries TRBV4-1 and TRBJ2-5, with 8 bases that match TRBD2. The DNA end favors TRBJ2-7, so the J call may be wrong. CDR1 is MGHRA and CDR2 is YSYEKL in the germline V gene. The CDR3 sequence is 16 residues long. CDR3 DNA: TGCGCCAGCAGCCAAGAGGGTATAGCGGGGAAAGCCGAGCAGTACTTC. Encoded protein: CASSQEGIAGKAEQYF.

This clone was recorded a few times. This chain joins TRBV27 and TRBJ2-7, with D perhaps being TRBD1 or TRBD2 (5 bases each). The CDR3 runs to 14 residues. Trimming took 5 bases from V and 1 from J, leaving 12 bases between them. CDR1 and CDR2 from the germline V gene are MNHEY and SMNVEV (reference sequence). CDR3 DNA: TGTGCCAGCAGTATTGGGACGGGATCCTACGAGCAGTACTTC. It encodes CASSIGTGSYEQYF.

The chain carries TRBV29-1 and TRBJ2-1; unclear D gene. The CDR3 loop spans 12 amino acids. Per the germline V gene, CDR1 is SQVTM and CDR2 is ANQGSEA. V was trimmed by 4 bases and J by 5 bases, leaving 9 bases between them. This chain's CDR3 is CSVVVSNNEQFF. The CDR3, as DNA: TGCAGCGTTGTGGTGAGTAACAATGAGCAGTTCTTC.

This chain connects TRBV6-1 to TRBJ1-2, with TRBD1 matching 7 bases. Looked up from germline, CDR1 is MNHNS and CDR2 is SASEGT. The junction had 7 bases not matched to a gene; V was cut back by 1 base and J by 5 bases. The CDR3 runs to 15 residues. The CDR3 reads CASSEGLGRGYGYTF. The CDR3 bases are TGTGCCAGCAGTGAAGGCCTTGGCAGGGGGTATGGCTACACCTTC.

The chain combines TRBV6-5 with TRBJ1-6, with 8 positions matching TRBD1. Germline V lookup: CDR1 MNHEY, CDR2 SVGAGI. J lost 16 bases, V lost 2 bases, and 7 bases had no gene match. The CDR3 consists of 13 residues. CDR3 in amino acids: CASSYLDRVFLHF. The CDR3 nucleotides read TGTGCCAGCAGTTACCTGGACAGGGTGTTTCTCCACTTT.

This clone occurred once. The chain combines TRBV6-5 with TRBJ1-2, with 10 bases that match TRBD1. This CDR3 has 14 amino acids. After removal of 7 bases from V and 5 bases from J, the junction contained 7 bases not matched to a gene. Looked up from germline, CDR1 is MNHEY and CDR2 is SVGAGI. CDR3 nucleotides: TGTGCCAGCATCGCCGGGACAGGGGATTATGGCTACACCTTC. Protein product: CASIAGTGDYGYTF.

The rearrangement joins TRBV6-1 to TRBJ2-7; D might be TRBD1 (6 bases). The CDR3 totals 15 residues. The V and J ends lost 2 bases and 4 bases respectively, with 15 bases between them. In germline, CDR1 is MNHNS, CDR2 SASEGT. The CDR3 protein is CASSENSNRAYEQYF. In nucleotides, the CDR3 is TGTGCCAGCAGTGAAAACTCAAACAGGGCGTACGAGCAGTACTTC.

On this clone itself: Additional DNA sequences in this sample encode the identical CDR3. Written as DNA, the CDR3 is TGTGCCAGCAGCGCTGACCTCCAGGGCGGCTACACCTTC. Translating it yields CASSADLQGGYTF. The chain combines TRBV5-6 with TRBJ1-2, with D possibly matching TRBD1 (5 bases). Looked up from germline, CDR1 is SGHDT and CDR2 is YYEEEE. V was clipped by 4 bases and J by 8 bases, with 15 bases between them. CDR3 size: 13 residues.

This clone appeared a single time. J is TRBJ1-5 and V is TRBV9; D gene unclear. Trimming pared 2 bases from V and 4 bases from J, leaving 10 bases between. This CDR3 contains 14 residues. Looked up from germline, CDR1 is SGDLS and CDR2 is YYNGEE. The CDR3 protein is CASSVGGYNQPQHF. CDR3 in DNA: TGTGCCAGCAGCGTGGGAGGCTATAATCAGCCCCAGCATTTT.

The rearrangement links TRBV9 to TRBJ1-5; the D gene is possibly TRBD1 (5 bases). Trimming pared 0 bases from V and 4 bases from J, leaving 11 bases between. The CDR3 contains 15 residues. The V gene's germline CDR1 is SGDLS and CDR2 YYNGEE. The CDR3 sequence: CASSVGGRSNQPQHF. The DNA for the CDR3 is TGTGCCAGCAGCGTAGGGGGCAGGAGTAATCAGCCCCAGCATTTT. Using reference TRBV9 and TRBJ1-5 for the parts outside the CDR3, the full variable domain is DSGVTQTPKHLITATGQRVTLRCSPRSGDLSVYWYQQSLDQGLQFLIQYYNGEERAKGNILERFSAQQFPDLHSELNLSSLELGDSALYFCASSVGGRSNQPQHFGDGTRLSIL.

The rearrangement links TRBV28 to TRBJ1-1, with D maybe TRBD1 (5 bases). The CDR3 is made up of 14 amino acids. Looked up from germline, CDR1 is MDHEN and CDR2 is SYDVKM. V dropped 5 bases and J dropped 4 bases, with 14 bases sitting between them. The CDR3 sequence is CASSATAASTEAFF. CDR3 DNA: TGTGCCAGCAGTGCGACAGCCGCGAGCACTGAAGCTTTCTTT.

This clone occurred a few times. This chain links TRBV5-1 with TRBJ2-1; D is unresolved. The V end was cut by 0 bases, the J end by 2 bases, with 9 bases between. Per the germline V gene, CDR1 is SGHRS and CDR2 is YFSETQ. The CDR3 covers 15 residues. The CDR3 here is CASSLEVQTYNEQFF. The CDR3 DNA reads TGCGCCAGCAGCTTGGAAGTCCAGACCTACAATGAGCAGTTCTTC.

The chain couples TRBV7-8 to TRBJ2-5; 8 nucleotides agree with TRBD2. This CDR3 spans 16 amino acids. Looked up from germline, CDR1 is SGHVS and CDR2 is FQNEAQ. Trimming took 2 bases from V and 1 from J; bases not matched to a gene: 6. DNA for the CDR3: TGTGCCAGCAGCTTATCGGCACTAGCGGCCCAAGAGACCCAGTACTTC. It codes for CASSLSALAAQETQYF.

This clone appeared a few times. This chain joins TRBV6-1 and TRBJ1-1, with 7 positions matching TRBD1. The germline CDR1 and CDR2 sequences are MNHNS and SASEGT. After removal of 6 bases from V and 11 bases from J, the junction contained 3 bases not matched to a gene. CDR3 size: 10 residues. CDR3 bases: TGTGCCAGCAGGACGGACAGGGCTTTCTTT. Its protein is CASRTDRAFF.